A single TCR beta chain is shown here with its context. The antigen this receptor binds is unknown. No quality values exist for individual bases; no much larger clone is one base distant. The CDR1 and CDR2 encoded by the germline V gene are SGHRS and YFSETQ. Trimming removed 8 bases from V and 2 bases from J, leaving 13 bases between the germline ends. The cysteine opens and the phenylalanine closes a CDR3 of 13 amino acids. Just CDR3 DNA is preserved here, 39 bases in frame from base 1. RNA was extracted using the RNeasy kit, and roughly 0.5 to 1 ug of the RNA was reverse transcribed with random hexamers. The immunoSEQ multiplex PCR assay, covering 54 Vbeta and 13 Jbeta segments, was used to amplify TCR beta CDR3 regions. PCR amplification bias was corrected using a synthetic template baseline for primer optimization and computational correction. Per the original workflow: Only productive sequences were kept, with reads annotated to V, D and J genes according to IMGT and analyzed in immunoSEQ Analyzer. To calculate clonality, Shannon entropy was normalized by log2 of the number of productive unique sequences and then subtracted from one. Public and private clones were assessed among the 100 most prevalent clones of each patient and control. Susac-specific clones were defined as absent from healthy and MS cohorts, roughly 1,100 published viral clones and other ImmuneACCESS disease sequences. Using fastp trimming at Q25 and MiXCR clonotype assembly, TCRdb reanalyzed the public sequencing data and kept in-frame beta chains. Identical CDR3 protein sequences are pooled into one entry, listed with their most common genes and DNA. In this record, the V and J calls reflect TCRdb's handling and not the investigators' own analysis. This sample holds 80,000 or so distinct CDR3 sequences; 90% to 95% were observed only once. In total, the top ten clones hold about 0.53% of the sample.

High-throughput TCR beta sequencing profiled peripheral blood CD8+ and CD4+ T cells from healthy donors, Susac syndrome patients and multiple sclerosis patients. The Susac syndrome patients fulfilled recently defined diagnostic criteria for either definite or probable disease. CD8+ TEMRA cells were enriched by FACS, while bulk CD8+ and CD4+ T cells were purified by magnetic negative isolation. Blood was collected in EDTA tubes and processed within 24 hours, with PBMCs isolated through density gradient centrifugation. PBMCs intended for TCR sequencing were cryopreserved in liquid nitrogen and thawed later in a water bath at 37 degrees C. Purity of sorted or isolated CD4+, CD8+ and CD8+ TEMRA cells was at least 90%. This record comes from a study of CD8 T cells in Susac syndrome (dated by TCRdb to 2018 to 2020). Regarding the research as a whole: Among the Susac syndrome patients who were sequenced, clinically active disease was present in over 5 and clinical remission was observed in under ten. Whether CD8+ T cell activation and differentiation in Susac syndrome was antigen driven was tested using repertoire sequencing. At the time of blood withdrawal, Susac syndrome patients were either therapy-naive, taking corticosteroids (with some also receiving IVIg), or on IVIg alone.

Summary of the overall study and its limitations: In the CD4+ T cell repertoire of Susac syndrome patients, clonal expansion was not detected. The TCR sequencing and HLA analysis was acknowledged to have included a relatively small number of individuals.

The sample taken for sequencing was CD4+ T cells from PBMCs. Recombination connected TRBV5-1 to TRBJ1-1, with an unclear D gene assignment. The receptor was isolated from a human donor with Susac syndrome. The DNA sequence is given as TGCGCCAGTTCACGAAACAGTAACACTGAAGCTTTCTTT. This yields the protein CASSRNSNTEAFF.